The sample holds many counts of the clone carrying this T cell receptor (beta chain). Thyroid surgery took place with no prior treatment in any patient. MiXCR was used by TCRdb to re-call the PCR reads. The sample shows 25,000 to 30,000 clones, 15% of them seen only once. This CDR3 region has 14 residues. The germline V and J ends were trimmed by 9 bases and 4 bases, with 15 bases remaining between them. The germline CDR1 and CDR2 sequences are MNHEY and SMNVEV (reference sequence). These data come from a study of metastatic and nonmetastatic thyroid tumors. The clonotype was recovered from a male donor with papillary thyroid cancer or a benign thyroid nodule (not recorded which). Some clones in this sample may be carry-over from other donors' samples. Sequenced: blood. This rearrangement joins TRBV27 to TRBJ2-2; no firm D call. CDR3 coding DNA: TGTGCCAGTAAGGTAGACGGGCGCACCGGGGAGCTGTTTTTT. This translates into CASKVDGRTGELFF.